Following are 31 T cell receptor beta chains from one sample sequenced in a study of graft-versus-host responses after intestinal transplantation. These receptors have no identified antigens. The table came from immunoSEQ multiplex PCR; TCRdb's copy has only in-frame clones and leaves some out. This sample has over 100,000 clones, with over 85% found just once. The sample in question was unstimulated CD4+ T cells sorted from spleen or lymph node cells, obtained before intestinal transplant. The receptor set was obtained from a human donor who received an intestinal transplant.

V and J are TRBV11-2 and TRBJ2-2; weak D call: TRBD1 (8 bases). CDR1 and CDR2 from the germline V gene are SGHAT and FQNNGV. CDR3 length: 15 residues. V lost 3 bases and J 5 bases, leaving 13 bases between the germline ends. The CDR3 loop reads CASSFHRGGTGELFF. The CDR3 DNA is TGTGCCAGCAGCTTCCACAGGGGGGGGACCGGGGAGCTGTTTTTT. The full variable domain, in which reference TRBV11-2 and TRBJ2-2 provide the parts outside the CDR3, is EAGVAQSPRYKIIEKRQSVAFWCNPISGHATLYWYQQILGQGPKLLIQFQNNGVVDDSQLPKDRFSAERLKGVDSTLKIQPAKLEDSAVYLCASSFHRGGTGELFFGEGSRLTVL.

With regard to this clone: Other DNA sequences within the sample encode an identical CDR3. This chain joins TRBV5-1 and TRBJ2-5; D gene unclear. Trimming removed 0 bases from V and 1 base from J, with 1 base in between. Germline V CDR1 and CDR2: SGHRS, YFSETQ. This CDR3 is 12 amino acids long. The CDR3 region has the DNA TGCGCCAGCAGCTTGGGCCAAGAGACCCAGTACTTC. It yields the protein CASSLGQETQYF. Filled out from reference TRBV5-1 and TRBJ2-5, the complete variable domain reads KAGVTQTPRYLIKTRGQQVTLSCSPISGHRSVSWYQQTPGQGLQFLFEYFSETQRNKGNFPGRFSGRQFSNSRSEMNVSTLELGDSALYLCASSLGQETQYFGPGTRLLVL.

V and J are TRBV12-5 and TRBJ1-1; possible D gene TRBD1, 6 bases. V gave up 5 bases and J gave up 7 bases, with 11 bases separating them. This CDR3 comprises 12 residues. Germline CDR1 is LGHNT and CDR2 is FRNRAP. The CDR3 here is CASGNGQFEAFF. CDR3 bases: TGTGCTAGTGGTAACGGACAGTTTGAAGCTTTCTTT.

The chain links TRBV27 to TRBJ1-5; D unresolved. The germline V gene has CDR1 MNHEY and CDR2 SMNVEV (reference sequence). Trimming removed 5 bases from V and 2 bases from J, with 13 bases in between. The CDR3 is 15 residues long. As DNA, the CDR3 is TGTGCCAGCAGTCCCGAGGGTTTGGGCAATCAGCCCCAGCATTTT. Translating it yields CASSPEGLGNQPQHF.

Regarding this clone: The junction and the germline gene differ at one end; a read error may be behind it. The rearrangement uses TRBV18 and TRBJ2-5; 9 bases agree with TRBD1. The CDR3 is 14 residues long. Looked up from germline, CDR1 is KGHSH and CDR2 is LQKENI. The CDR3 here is CASSPQGAGETQYF. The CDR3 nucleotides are TGTGCCAGCTCCCCACAGGGGGCCGGTGAGACCCAGTACTTC. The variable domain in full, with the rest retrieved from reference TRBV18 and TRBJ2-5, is NAGVMQNPRHLVRRRGQEARLRCSPMKGHSHVYWYRQLPEEGLKFMVYLQKENIIDESGMPKERFSAEFPKEGPSILRIQQVVRGDSAAYFCASSPQGAGETQYFGPGTRLLVL.

The CDR3 loop is CASSAGQYYGYTF. The CDR3 bases are TGTGCCAGCAGCGCGGGACAGTATTATGGCTACACCTTC. This chain links TRBV7-9 with TRBJ1-2; 7 bases match TRBD1. CDR3 length equals 13 residues. CDR1 and CDR2 from the germline V gene are SEHNR and FQNEAQ (reference sequence). Trimming removed 5 bases from V and 5 bases from J; junction bases left unmatched: 5.

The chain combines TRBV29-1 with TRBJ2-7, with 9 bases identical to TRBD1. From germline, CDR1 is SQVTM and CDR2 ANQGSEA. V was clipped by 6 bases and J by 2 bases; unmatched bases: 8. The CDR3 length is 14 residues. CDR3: CSVKMGQGPYEQYF. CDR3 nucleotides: TGCAGCGTGAAAATGGGACAGGGCCCCTACGAGCAGTACTTC.

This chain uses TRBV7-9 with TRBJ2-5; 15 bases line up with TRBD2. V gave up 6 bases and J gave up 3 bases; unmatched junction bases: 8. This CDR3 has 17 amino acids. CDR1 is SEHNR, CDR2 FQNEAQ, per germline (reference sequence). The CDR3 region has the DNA TGTGCCAGCAGTCATCCGGGACTAGCGGGAGGAAAAGAGACCCAGTACTTC. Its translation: CASSHPGLAGGKETQYF.

For the CDR3, the DNA is TGTGCCAGCAGCCTTTGGACTACTAGCTCCTACGAGCAGTACTTC. Protein product: CASSLWTTSSYEQYF. The J gene is TRBJ2-7, the V gene TRBV6-5; possible D gene TRBD2, 6 bases. Trimming shortened V by 6 bases and J by 0 bases, and 15 bases separated the two germline ends. The CDR3 is 15 residues long. CDR1 is MNHEY and CDR2 is SVGAGI in the germline V gene.

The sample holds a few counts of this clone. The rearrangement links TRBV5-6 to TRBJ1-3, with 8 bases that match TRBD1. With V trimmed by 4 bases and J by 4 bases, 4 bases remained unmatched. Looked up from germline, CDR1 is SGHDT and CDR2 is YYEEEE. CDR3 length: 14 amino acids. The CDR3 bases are TGTGCCAGCAGCGGCAGGGGGCAAGGAAACACCATATATTTT. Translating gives CASSGRGQGNTIYF.

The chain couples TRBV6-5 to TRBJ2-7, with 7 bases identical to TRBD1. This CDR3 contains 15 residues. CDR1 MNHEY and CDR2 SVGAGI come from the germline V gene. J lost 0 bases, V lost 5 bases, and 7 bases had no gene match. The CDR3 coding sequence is TGTGCCAGCAGTAAACCGGGGACAGCCTCCTACGAGCAGTACTTC. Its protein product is CASSKPGTASYEQYF.

CDR3 in DNA: TGTGCCAGCAGTTACGATGGGGGAGTAGGAGAGACCCAGTACTTC. Protein: CASSYDGGVGETQYF. The chain recombines TRBV6-6 with TRBJ2-5; D assignment may be TRBD1 or TRBD2 (5 bases each). Between the trimmed V and J ends, which lost 2 bases and 4 bases, there was a span of 14 bases. The CDR3 loop spans 15 amino acids. CDR1 and CDR2 from the germline V gene are MNHNY and SVGAGI (reference sequence).

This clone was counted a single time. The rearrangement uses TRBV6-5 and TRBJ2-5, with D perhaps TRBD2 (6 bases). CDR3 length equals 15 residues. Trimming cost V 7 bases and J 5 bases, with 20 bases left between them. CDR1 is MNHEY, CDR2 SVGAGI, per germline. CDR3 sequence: CASIGDERVGETQYF. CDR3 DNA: TGTGCCAGCATCGGAGACGAGCGGGTCGGGGAGACCCAGTACTTC.

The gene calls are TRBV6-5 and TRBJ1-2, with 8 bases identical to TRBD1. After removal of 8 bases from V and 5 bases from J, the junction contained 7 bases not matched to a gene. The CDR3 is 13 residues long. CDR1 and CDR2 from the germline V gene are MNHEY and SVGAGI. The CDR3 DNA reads TGTGCCAGCGATACCGGACAGGGATATGGCTACACCTTC. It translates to CASDTGQGYGYTF.

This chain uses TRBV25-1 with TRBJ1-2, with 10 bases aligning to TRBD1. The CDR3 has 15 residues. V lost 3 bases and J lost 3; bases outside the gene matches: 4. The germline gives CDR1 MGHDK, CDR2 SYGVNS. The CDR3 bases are TGTGCCAGCAGTGACCCGACAGGGGGCGACTATGGCTACACCTTC. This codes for CASSDPTGGDYGYTF.

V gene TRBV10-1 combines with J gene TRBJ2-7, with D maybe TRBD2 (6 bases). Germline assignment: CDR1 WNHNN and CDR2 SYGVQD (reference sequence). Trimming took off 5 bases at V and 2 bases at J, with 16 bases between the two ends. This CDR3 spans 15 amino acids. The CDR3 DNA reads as TGCGCCAGCAGTCCCGGGACTTCAAATCCCTACGAGCAGTACTTC. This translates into CASSPGTSNPYEQYF.

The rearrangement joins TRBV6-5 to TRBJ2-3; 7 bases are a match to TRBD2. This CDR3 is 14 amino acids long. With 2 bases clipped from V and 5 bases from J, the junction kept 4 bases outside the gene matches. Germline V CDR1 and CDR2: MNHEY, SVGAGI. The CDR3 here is CASSYVGRKDTQYF. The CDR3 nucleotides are TGTGCCAGCAGTTACGTCGGGAGGAAAGATACGCAGTATTTT.

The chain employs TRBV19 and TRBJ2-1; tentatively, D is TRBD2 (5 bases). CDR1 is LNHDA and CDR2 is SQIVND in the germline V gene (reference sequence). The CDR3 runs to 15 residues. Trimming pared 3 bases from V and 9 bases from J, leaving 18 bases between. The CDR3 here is CASSITRTPTFEQFF. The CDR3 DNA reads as TGTGCCAGTAGTATTACTAGAACCCCTACCTTTGAGCAGTTCTTC.

The CDR3 region has the DNA TGTGCCAGCAGTCCTCGGGGGCGCGGGAACACTGAAGCTTTCTTT. It encodes CASSPRGRGNTEAFF. The chain carries TRBV6-1 and TRBJ1-1; possible D gene TRBD1, 6 bases. Germline-derived CDR1 and CDR2 are MNHNS and SASEGT. This CDR3 spans 15 amino acids. V dropped 5 bases and J dropped 1 base, with 14 bases sitting between them.

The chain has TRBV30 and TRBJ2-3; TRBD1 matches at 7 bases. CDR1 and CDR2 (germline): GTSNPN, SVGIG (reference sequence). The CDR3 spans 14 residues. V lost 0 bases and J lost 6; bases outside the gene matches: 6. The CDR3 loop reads CAWSVTGFLDTQYF. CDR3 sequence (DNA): TGTGCCTGGAGTGTGACAGGGTTTCTGGATACGCAGTATTTT.

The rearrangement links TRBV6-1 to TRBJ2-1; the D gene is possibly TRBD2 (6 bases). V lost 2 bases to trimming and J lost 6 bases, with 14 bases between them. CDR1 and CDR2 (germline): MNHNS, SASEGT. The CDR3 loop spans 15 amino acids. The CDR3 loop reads CASSELSGSGNEQFF. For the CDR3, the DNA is TGTGCCAGCAGTGAACTCTCCGGGAGCGGCAATGAGCAGTTCTTC.

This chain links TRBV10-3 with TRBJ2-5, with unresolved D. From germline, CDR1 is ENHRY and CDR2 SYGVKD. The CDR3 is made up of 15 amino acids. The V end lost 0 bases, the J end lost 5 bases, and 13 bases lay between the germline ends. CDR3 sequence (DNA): TGTGCCATCAGTGAGTCAAAGTCCAATGTCGAGACCCAGTACTTC. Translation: CAISESKSNVETQYF.

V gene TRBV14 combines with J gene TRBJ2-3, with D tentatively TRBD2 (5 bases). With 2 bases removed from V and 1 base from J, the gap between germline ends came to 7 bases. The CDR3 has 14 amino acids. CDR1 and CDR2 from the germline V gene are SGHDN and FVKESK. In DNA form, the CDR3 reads TGTGCCAGCAGCCAAAAGAGGGGCACAGATACGCAGTATTTT. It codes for CASSQKRGTDTQYF.

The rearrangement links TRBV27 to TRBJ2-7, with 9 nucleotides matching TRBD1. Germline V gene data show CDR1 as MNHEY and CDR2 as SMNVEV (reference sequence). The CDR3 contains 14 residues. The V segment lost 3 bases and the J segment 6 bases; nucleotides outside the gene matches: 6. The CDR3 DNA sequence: TGTGCCAGCAGTTTGGGGACAGGGCCGGGCGAGCAGTACTTC. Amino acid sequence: CASSLGTGPGEQYF.

CDR3 coding DNA: TGTGCCAGCAGCCCGGGACGGAGCAACTATGGCTACACCTTC. Its translation: CASSPGRSNYGYTF. The chain combines TRBV28 with TRBJ1-2; D may be TRBD1 (5 bases). The CDR3 contains 14 residues. V lost 6 bases to trimming and J lost 2 bases, with 13 bases between them. Germline V CDR1 and CDR2: MDHEN, SYDVKM.

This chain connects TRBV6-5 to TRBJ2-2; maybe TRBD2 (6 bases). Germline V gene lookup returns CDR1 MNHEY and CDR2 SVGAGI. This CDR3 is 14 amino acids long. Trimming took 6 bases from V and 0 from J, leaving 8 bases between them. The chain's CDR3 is CASRRLANTGELFF. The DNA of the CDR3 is TGTGCCAGCAGGAGACTAGCGAACACCGGGGAGCTGTTTTTT.

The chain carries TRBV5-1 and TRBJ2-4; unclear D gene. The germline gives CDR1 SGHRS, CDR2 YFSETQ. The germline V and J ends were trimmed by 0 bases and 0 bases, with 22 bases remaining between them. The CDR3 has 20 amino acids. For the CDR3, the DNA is TGCGCCAGCAGCTTGGCCAGAACAGACCTCCTACCTCTAGCCAAAAACATTCAGTACTTC. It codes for CASSLARTDLLPLAKNIQYF.

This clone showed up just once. This CDR3 reads CASSPGYQETQYF. The CDR3 DNA is TGTGCCAGCTCACCAGGATACCAAGAGACCCAGTACTTC. The V call is TRBV18, the J call TRBJ2-5; no firm D call. Trimming took off 2 bases at V and 0 bases at J, with 4 bases between the two ends. Germline V lookup: CDR1 KGHSH, CDR2 LQKENI. The CDR3 is 13 residues long.

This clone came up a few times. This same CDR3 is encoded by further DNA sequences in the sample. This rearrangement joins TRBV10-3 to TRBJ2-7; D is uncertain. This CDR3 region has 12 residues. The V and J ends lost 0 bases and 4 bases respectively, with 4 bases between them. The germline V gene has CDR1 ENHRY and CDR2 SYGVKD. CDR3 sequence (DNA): TGTGCCATCAGTGAGTCTAGTTACGAGCAGTACTTC. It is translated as CAISESSYEQYF.

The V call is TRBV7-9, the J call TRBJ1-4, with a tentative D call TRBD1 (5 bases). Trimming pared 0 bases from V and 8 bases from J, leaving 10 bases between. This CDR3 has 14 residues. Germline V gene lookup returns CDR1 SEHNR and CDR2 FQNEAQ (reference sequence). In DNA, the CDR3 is TGTGCCAGCAGCTTAGCAGGGGTGGGGGAAAAACTGTTTTTT. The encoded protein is CASSLAGVGEKLFF.

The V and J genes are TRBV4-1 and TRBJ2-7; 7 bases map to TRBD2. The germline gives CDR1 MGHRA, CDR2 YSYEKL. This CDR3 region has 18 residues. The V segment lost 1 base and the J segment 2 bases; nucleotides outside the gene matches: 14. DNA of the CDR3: TGCGCCAGCAGCCAAGGGGTGGGAGGCGGGAGTCTCACCTACGAGCAGTACTTC. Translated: CASSQGVGGGSLTYEQYF.